This T cell receptor beta chain was sequenced in a study of T cells after yellow fever vaccination. With 1 base clipped from V and 4 bases from J, the junction kept 4 bases outside the gene matches. Germline CDR1 reads LGHNA; CDR2 reads YNFKEQ. The CDR3 totals 15 residues. TCRdb re-called the 5' RACE reads with MiXCR, one entry per CDR3 protein. The data contain 550,000 to 750,000 distinct CDR3 sequences, approximately 12% of them singletons. This clonotype was counted a few times. The source material was PBMCs, sampled on the day of the yellow fever booster vaccination. The receptor was derived from a man younger than 45 who received the YFV17D yellow fever vaccine. V gene TRBV4-2 combines with J gene TRBJ1-5; 7 positions agree with TRBD1. The chain's CDR3 is CASSQAGTENQPQHF. Here the CDR3 DNA reads TGTGCCAGCAGCCAAGCCGGGACAGAAAATCAGCCCCAGCATTTT.